This is a list of T cell receptor beta chains from one sample in a study of blood T cell repertoires in COVID-19. Here immunoSEQ multiplex PCR was the method, and the copy in TCRdb shows in-frame clones only, minus some. The data contain 130,000 to 150,000 clones, around 79% of them singletons. The specimen was peripheral blood. Receptors were obtained from a woman aged 70-85 years with COVID-19, enrolled during active disease. The CDR3 runs from the conserved cysteine through the conserved F or W. The order of the fields is J gene, D gene, clone size, V gene, CDR3 protein, CDR3 DNA. D genes are given only for firm matches. Part of the rows lack a size; the others show once, few, many or a class for expanded clones.

>TRBJ1-4|TRBD1|NA|TRBV19
CASKRTGVYEKLFF
TGTGCCAGTAAGAGGACAGGGGTTTATGAAAAACTGTTTTTT
>TRBJ1-3|NA|few|TRBV15
CATSREGSGRIYF
TGTGCCACCAGCAGAGAGGGGTCAGGGAGGATATATTTT
>TRBJ2-7|TRBD1|NA|TRBV28
CASSLGNRGYYEQYF
TGTGCCAGCAGTTTGGGTAACAGGGGATACTACGAGCAGTACTTC
>TRBJ2-7|TRBD1|once|TRBV30
CAWGRTGGYEQYF
TGTGCCTGGGGCCGGACAGGGGGTTACGAGCAGTACTTC
>TRBJ2-7|NA|NA|TRBV7-8
CASSPRDTPSYEQYF
TGTGCCAGCAGCCCCCGGGACACTCCTTCCTACGAGCAGTACTTC
>TRBJ2-7|NA|NA|TRBV28
CASAAGGRYEQYF
TGTGCCAGCGCGGCCGGGGGTCGTTACGAGCAGTACTTC
>TRBJ2-7|TRBD1|NA|TRBV27
CASSPRETGKTYEQYF
TGTGCCAGCAGTCCCCGTGAGACAGGGAAAACCTACGAGCAGTACTTC
>TRBJ1-1|NA|NA|TRBV3-1/TRBV3-2
CASSPSGNTEAFF
TGTGCCAGCAGCCCGTCAGGGAACACTGAAGCTTTCTTT
>TRBJ1-2|NA|NA|TRBV6-5
CASILAQAAWGYTF
TGTGCCAGCATCCTCGCACAGGCTGCTTGGGGCTACACCTTC
>TRBJ2-1|NA|NA|TRBV14
CASSQEYYNNEQFF
TGTGCCAGCAGCCAAGAGTACTACAACAATGAGCAGTTCTTC
>TRBJ1-1|NA|NA|TRBV7-9
CASTKPVEAFF
TGTGCCAGCACCAAACCAGTCGAAGCTTTCTTT
>TRBJ2-7|NA|NA|TRBV7-8
CASSLWWSSYEQYF
TGTGCCAGCAGCTTATGGTGGAGCTCCTACGAGCAGTACTTC
>TRBJ2-7|TRBD1|NA|TRBV20-1
CSASLDRGLEQYF
TGCAGTGCTAGTCTAGACAGGGGGCTCGAGCAGTACTTC
>TRBJ1-2|NA|few|TRBV27
CASSLKGNYGYTF
TGTGCCAGCAGTTTAAAGGGGAACTATGGCTACACCTTC
>TRBJ2-4|NA|NA|TRBV28
CASTGGGYKNIQYF
TGTGCCAGCACTGGGGGAGGTTACAAAAACATTCAGTACTTC
>TRBJ2-6|NA|NA|TRBV13
CASSLVGLSGANVLTF
TGTGCCAGCAGCTTAGTCGGGTTATCCGGGGCCAACGTCCTGACTTTC
>TRBJ2-7|TRBD1|few|TRBV6-2/TRBV6-3
CASSHAGTGFGYEQYF
TGTGCCAGCAGTCATGCCGGGACAGGGTTCGGGTACGAGCAGTACTTC
>TRBJ2-1|TRBD2|NA|TRBV2
CASRDTSGQTSEQFF
TGTGCCAGCAGGGACACTAGCGGCCAAACTTCTGAGCAGTTCTTC
>TRBJ2-1|TRBD1|medium-sized|TRBV6-1
CASSEGQGADEQFF
TGTGCCAGCAGTGAAGGACAGGGGGCCGATGAGCAGTTCTTC
>TRBJ1-6|NA|NA|TRBV28
CASSLSGLSPLHF
TGTGCCAGCAGTTTATCAGGCCTATCACCCCTCCACTTT
>TRBJ1-1|NA|NA|TRBV6-5
CASSYIGLADTEAFF
TGTGCCAGCAGTTATATTGGCCTGGCGGACACTGAAGCTTTCTTT
>TRBJ1-5|NA|few|TRBV29-1
CSVGGESQPQHF
TGCAGCGTTGGGGGGGAAAGTCAGCCCCAGCATTTT
>TRBJ1-6|NA|NA|TRBV7-3
CASSLTRSSPLHF
TGTGCCAGCAGCTTAACACGGTCCTCACCCCTCCACTTT
>TRBJ1-3|NA|NA|TRBV2
CASKPRDMFPPISGNTIYF
TGTGCCAGCAAACCCCGGGACATGTTCCCTCCCATCTCTGGAAACACCATATATTTT
>TRBJ2-3|TRBD2|NA|TRBV4-2
CASSQGLAGGRQYF
TGTGCCAGCAGCCAAGGCCTAGCGGGGGGGCGGCAGTATTTT
>TRBJ1-2|TRBD1|NA|TRBV7-2
CASSLQGAGYTF
TGTGCCAGCAGCTTACAGGGGGCTGGCTACACCTTC
>TRBJ2-3|TRBD2|NA|TRBV15
CATSGERLTLLAGGTDTQYF
TGTGCCACCAGCGGCGAGCGGCTAACATTACTAGCGGGGGGCACAGATACGCAGTATTTT
>TRBJ2-1|TRBD2|NA|TRBV5-4
CASSSEGLAGGLSYNEQFF
TGTGCCAGCAGCTCGGAGGGACTAGCGGGGGGCCTTTCCTACAATGAGCAGTTCTTC
>TRBJ1-1|TRBD1|NA|TRBV11-2
CASSLGQGNTEAFF
TGTGCCAGCAGCTTAGGACAGGGGAACACTGAAGCTTTCTTT
>TRBJ2-7|NA|few|TRBV7-3
CASSLTDLGEQYF
TGTGCCAGCAGCTTAACCGACTTGGGCGAGCAGTACTTC
>TRBJ1-4|NA|NA|TRBV27
CASSWAREGKLFF
TGTGCCAGCAGTTGGGCACGTGAGGGAAAACTGTTTTTT
>TRBJ1-6|TRBD1|NA|TRBV5-6
CASSSGTGNSPLHF
TGTGCCAGCAGCTCCGGGACAGGGAATTCACCCCTCCACTTT
>TRBJ2-2|TRBD2|NA|TRBV27
CASSLEGEGTGELFF
TGTGCCAGCAGTCTGGAAGGGGAGGGAACCGGGGAGCTGTTTTTT
>TRBJ1-1|TRBD1|NA|TRBV7-3
CASSPTGQGWGTEAFF
TGTGCCAGCAGCCCTACAGGACAGGGGTGGGGGACTGAAGCTTTCTTT
>TRBJ2-5|NA|NA|TRBV30
CAWSGEPWQYQETQYF
TGTGCCTGGAGTGGGGAGCCCTGGCAGTACCAAGAGACCCAGTACTTC
>TRBJ2-7|TRBD2|NA|TRBV27
CASSLSPTSGAYEQYF
TGTGCCAGCAGTTTATCGCCAACTAGCGGAGCCTACGAGCAGTACTTC